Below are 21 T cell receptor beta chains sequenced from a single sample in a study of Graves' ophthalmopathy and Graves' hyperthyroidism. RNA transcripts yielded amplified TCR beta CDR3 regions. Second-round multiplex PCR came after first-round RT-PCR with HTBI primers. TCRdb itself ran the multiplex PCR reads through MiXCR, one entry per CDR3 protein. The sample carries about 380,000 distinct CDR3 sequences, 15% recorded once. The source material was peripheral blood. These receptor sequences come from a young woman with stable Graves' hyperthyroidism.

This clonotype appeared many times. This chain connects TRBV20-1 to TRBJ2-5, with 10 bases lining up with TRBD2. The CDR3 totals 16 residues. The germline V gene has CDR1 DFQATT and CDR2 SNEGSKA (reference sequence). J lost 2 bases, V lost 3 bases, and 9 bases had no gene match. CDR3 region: CSASPASGGTQETQYF. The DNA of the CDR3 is TGCAGTGCTAGTCCTGCTAGCGGGGGCACTCAAGAGACCCAGTACTTC.

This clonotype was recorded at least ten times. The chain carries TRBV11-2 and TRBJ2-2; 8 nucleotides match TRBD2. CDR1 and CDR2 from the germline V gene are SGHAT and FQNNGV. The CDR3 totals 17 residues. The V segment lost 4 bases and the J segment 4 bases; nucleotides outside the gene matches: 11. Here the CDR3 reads CASSSGTSAWGTGELFF. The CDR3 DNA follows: TGTGCCAGCAGCTCTGGGACTAGTGCTTGGGGCACCGGGGAGCTGTTTTTT.

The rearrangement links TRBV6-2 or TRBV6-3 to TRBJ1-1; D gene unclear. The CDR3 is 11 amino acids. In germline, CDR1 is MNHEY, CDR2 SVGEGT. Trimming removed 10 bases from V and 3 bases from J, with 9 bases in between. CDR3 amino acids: CATVGYTEAFF. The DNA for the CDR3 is TGTGCCACAGTAGGGTACACTGAAGCTTTCTTT.

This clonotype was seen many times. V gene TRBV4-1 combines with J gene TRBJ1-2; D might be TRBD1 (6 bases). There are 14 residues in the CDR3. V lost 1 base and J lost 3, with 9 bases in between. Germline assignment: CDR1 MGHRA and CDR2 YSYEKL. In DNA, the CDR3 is TGCGCCAGCAGCCAAGGGGCAGGGGACTATGGCTACACCTTC. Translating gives CASSQGAGDYGYTF.

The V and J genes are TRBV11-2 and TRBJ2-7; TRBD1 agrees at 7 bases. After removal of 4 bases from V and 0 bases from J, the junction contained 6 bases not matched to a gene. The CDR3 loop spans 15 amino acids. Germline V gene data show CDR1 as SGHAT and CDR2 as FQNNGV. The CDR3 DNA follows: TGTGCCAGCAGCTCCACTAGGGACAGCTCCTACGAGCAGTACTTC. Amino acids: CASSSTRDSSYEQYF. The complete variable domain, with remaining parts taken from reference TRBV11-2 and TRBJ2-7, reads EAGVAQSPRYKIIEKRQSVAFWCNPISGHATLYWYQQILGQGPKLLIQFQNNGVVDDSQLPKDRFSAERLKGVDSTLKIQPAKLEDSAVYLCASSSTRDSSYEQYFGPGTRLTVT.

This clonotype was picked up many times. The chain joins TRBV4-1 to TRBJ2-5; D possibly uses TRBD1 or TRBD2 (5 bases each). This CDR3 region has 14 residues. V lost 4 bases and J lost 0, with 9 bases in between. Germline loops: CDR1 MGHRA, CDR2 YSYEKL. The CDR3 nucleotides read TGCGCCAGCAGCCGAGGGACGTACCAAGAGACCCAGTACTTC. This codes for CASSRGTYQETQYF.

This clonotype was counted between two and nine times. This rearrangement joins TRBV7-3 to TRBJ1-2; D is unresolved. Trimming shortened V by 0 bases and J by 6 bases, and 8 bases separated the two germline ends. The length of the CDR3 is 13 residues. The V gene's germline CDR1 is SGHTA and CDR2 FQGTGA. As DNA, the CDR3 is TGTGCCAGCAGCTTAACGGCAGGAAATGGCTACACCTTC. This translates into CASSLTAGNGYTF.

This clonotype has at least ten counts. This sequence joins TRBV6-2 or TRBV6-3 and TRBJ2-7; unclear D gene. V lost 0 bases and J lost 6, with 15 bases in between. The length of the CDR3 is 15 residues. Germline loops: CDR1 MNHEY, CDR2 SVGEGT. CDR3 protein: CASSYSHSLRSEQYF. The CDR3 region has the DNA TGTGCCAGCAGTTACTCGCACTCCCTGAGGTCCGAGCAGTACTTC.

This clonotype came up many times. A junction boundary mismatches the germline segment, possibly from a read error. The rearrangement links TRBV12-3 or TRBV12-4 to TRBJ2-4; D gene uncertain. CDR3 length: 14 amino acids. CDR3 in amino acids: CASSLSRGVDIKYF. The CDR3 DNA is TGTGCCAGCAGTTTATCGAGAGGCGTAGACATTAAGTACTTC.

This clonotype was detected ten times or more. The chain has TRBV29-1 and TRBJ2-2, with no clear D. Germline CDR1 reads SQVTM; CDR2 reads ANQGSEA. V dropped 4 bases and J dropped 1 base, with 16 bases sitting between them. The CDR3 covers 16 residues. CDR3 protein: CSVVNRPAGNTGELFF. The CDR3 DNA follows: TGCAGCGTTGTTAATAGGCCGGCAGGGAACACCGGGGAGCTGTTTTTT.

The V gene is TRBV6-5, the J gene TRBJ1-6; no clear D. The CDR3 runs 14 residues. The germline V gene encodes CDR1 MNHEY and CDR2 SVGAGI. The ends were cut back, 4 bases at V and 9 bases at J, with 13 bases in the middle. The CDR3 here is CASSFRALGSPLHF. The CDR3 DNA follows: TGTGCCAGCAGTTTCCGGGCCCTCGGTTCACCCCTCCACTTT.

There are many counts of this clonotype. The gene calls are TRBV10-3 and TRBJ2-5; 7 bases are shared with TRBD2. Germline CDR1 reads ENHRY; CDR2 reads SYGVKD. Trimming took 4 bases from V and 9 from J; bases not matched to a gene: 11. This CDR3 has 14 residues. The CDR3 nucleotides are TGTGCCATCAGTGGGACTAGATGGTTGGAGGCCCAGTACTTC. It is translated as CAISGTRWLEAQYF.

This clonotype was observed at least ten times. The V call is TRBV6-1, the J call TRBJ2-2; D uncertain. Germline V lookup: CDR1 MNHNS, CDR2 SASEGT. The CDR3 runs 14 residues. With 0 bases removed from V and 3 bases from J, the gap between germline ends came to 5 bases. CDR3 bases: TGTGCCAGCAGTGAAGCGGGATACACCGGGGAGCTGTTTTTT. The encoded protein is CASSEAGYTGELFF.

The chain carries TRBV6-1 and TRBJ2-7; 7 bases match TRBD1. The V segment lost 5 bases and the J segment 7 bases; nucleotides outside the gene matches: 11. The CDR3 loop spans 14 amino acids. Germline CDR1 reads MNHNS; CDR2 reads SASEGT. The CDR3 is CASSPLTGRREQYF. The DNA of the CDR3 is TGTGCCAGCAGTCCGCTGACAGGGAGAAGGGAGCAGTACTTC.

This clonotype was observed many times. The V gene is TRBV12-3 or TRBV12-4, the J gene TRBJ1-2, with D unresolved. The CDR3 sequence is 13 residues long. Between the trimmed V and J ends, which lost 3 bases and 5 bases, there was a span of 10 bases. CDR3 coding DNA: TGTGCCAGCAGTTTCAGGCCCGGATATGGCTACACCTTC. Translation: CASSFRPGYGYTF.

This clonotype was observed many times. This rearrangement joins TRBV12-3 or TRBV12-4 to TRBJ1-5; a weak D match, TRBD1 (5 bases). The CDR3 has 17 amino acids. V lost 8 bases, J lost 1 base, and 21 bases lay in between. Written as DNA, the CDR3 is TGTGCCAGCCACCCGGGGACCGGGGACGGGAGCAATCAGCCCCAGCATTTT. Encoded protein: CASHPGTGDGSNQPQHF.

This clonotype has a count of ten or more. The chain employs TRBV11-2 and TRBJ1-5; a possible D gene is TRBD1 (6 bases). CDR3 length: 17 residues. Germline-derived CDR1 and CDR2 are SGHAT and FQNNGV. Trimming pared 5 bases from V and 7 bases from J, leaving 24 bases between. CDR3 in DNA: TGTGCCAGCAGCCCCACGACAGGAATGGGGTTCGGGCAGCCCCAGCATTTT. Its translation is CASSPTTGMGFGQPQHF.

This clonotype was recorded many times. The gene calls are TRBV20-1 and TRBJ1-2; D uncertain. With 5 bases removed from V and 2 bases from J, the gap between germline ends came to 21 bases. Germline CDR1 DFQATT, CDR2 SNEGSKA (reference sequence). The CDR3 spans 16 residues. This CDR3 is CSAQPDGGRRNYGYTF. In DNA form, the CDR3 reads TGCAGTGCTCAACCGGACGGAGGCAGGCGGAACTATGGCTACACCTTC.

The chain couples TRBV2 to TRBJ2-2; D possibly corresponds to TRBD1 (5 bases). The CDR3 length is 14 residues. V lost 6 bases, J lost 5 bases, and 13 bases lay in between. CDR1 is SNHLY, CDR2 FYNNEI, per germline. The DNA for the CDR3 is TGTGCCAGCAGCAGGGTCTTGAATACCGGGGAGCTGTTTTTT. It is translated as CASSRVLNTGELFF.

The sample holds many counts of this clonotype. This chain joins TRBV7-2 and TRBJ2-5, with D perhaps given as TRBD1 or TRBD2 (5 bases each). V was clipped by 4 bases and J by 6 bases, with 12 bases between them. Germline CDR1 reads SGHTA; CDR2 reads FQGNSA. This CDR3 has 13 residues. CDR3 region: CASSSGTLKTQYF. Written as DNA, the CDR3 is TGTGCCAGCAGCTCGGGGACGTTAAAGACCCAGTACTTC.

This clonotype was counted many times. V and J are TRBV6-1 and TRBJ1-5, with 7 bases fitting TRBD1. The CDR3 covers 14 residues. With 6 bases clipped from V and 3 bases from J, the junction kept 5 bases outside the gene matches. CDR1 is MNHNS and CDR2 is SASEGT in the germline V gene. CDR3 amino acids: CASRADRDNQPQHF. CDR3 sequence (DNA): TGTGCCAGCAGGGCCGACAGGGACAATCAGCCCCAGCATTTT.